Shown below are 29 T cell receptor beta chains from a single sample sequenced in a study of blood T cell repertoires in COVID-19. Sequencing used immunoSEQ multiplex PCR; TCRdb keeps in-frame clones, though not all of them. The top ten hold around 13% of the sample, which has about 81,000 clones, approximately 80% seen once. The sample was peripheral blood. These receptors came from a human donor in a cohort sampled during active COVID-19.

The chain uses TRBV4-1 and TRBJ1-1, with a tentative D call TRBD1 (6 bases). CDR3 length equals 15 residues. From germline, CDR1 is MGHRA and CDR2 YSYEKL. V lost 0 bases and J lost 7, with 15 bases in between. The DNA for the CDR3 is TGCGCCAGCAGCCAAGAATGGGGGCTGGTAGTTGAAGCTTTCTTT. Its protein product is CASSQEWGLVVEAFF.

The chain carries TRBV19 and TRBJ2-7, with D perhaps TRBD1 (6 bases). Germline-derived CDR1 and CDR2 are LNHDA and SQIVND (reference sequence). The CDR3 runs 15 residues. Deletions cut 6 bases from V and 2 bases from J, with 17 bases between. This CDR3 reads CASSTSARGAYEQYF. The CDR3 nucleotides are TGTGCCAGTAGCACATCGGCCAGGGGTGCCTACGAGCAGTACTTC.

V is TRBV6-1 and J is TRBJ1-4, with a possible D match to TRBD1 (6 bases). The CDR3 covers 16 residues. CDR1 MNHNS and CDR2 SASEGT come from the germline V gene. The ends were cut back, 3 bases at V and 3 bases at J, with 14 bases in the middle. The chain's CDR3 is CASSDPHRASNEKLFF. In DNA form, the CDR3 reads TGTGCCAGCAGTGATCCCCACAGGGCCTCTAATGAAAAACTGTTTTTT.

The chain is built from TRBV10-3 and TRBJ1-6, with TRBD1 as a possible D gene (6 bases). The CDR3 has 14 amino acids. The V and J ends lost 5 bases and 7 bases respectively, with 12 bases between them. Germline lookup yields CDR1 ENHRY and CDR2 SYGVKD. The DNA for the CDR3 is TGTGCCATCAGTCCTAGGACAGCAAATTCACCCCTCCACTTT. It codes for CAISPRTANSPLHF.

This chain uses TRBV11-2 with TRBJ2-7; D is undetermined. This CDR3 region has 14 residues. The V end was cut by 1 base, the J end by 2 bases, with 9 bases between. Looked up from germline, CDR1 is SGHAT and CDR2 is FQNNGV. The CDR3 nucleotides are TGTGCCAGCAGCTTAGCAGAGGTTACCTACGAGCAGTACTTC. Protein: CASSLAEVTYEQYF.

The genes are TRBV21-1 and TRBJ2-2; no DNA check was done on the table's D call, TRBD1. TRBV21-1 is assigned pseudogene status. The CDR3 extends over 16 amino acids. In DNA, the CDR3 is TGTGCCAGCAGCCACGGGGACAGGGGCGTCACCGGGGAGCTGTTTTTT. As protein: CASSHGDRGVTGELFF.

The chain is built from TRBV12-3 or TRBV12-4 and TRBJ2-2; D unclear. V lost 6 bases to trimming and J lost 3 bases, with 5 bases between them. The length of the CDR3 is 12 residues. As DNA, the CDR3 is TGTGCCAGCAGACAGCACACCGGGGAGCTGTTTTTT. It translates to CASRQHTGELFF.

This clone was counted a single time. The chain carries TRBV14 and TRBJ2-2, with D unclear. CDR3 size: 13 residues. The germline gives CDR1 SGHDN, CDR2 FVKESK. V lost 4 bases to trimming and J lost 9 bases, with 12 bases between them. The CDR3 protein is CASSPFTGWELFF. The CDR3 coding sequence is TGTGCCAGCAGCCCATTCACCGGTTGGGAGCTGTTTTTT.

This chain links TRBV3-1 (or the pseudogene TRBV3-2) with TRBJ2-7, with 9 positions matching TRBD2. The CDR3 extends over 14 amino acids. The germline gives CDR1 LGHDT, CDR2 YNNKEL (reference sequence). Trimming at V came to 3 bases and at J to 3 bases, leaving 3 bases not matched to a gene. The CDR3 nucleotides read TGTGCCAGCAGCCATAGCGGGGGTGACTACGAGCAGTACTTC. It encodes CASSHSGGDYEQYF.

This chain connects TRBV6-4 to TRBJ2-7; TRBD1 aligns across 7 bases. In germline, CDR1 is MRHNA, CDR2 SNTAGT. The CDR3 loop spans 17 amino acids. V shed 2 bases, J shed 3 bases, and the junction held 13 bases outside the gene matches. The CDR3 spells CASSDPVRTGGDYEQYF. The CDR3 nucleotides read TGTGCCAGCAGTGACCCCGTGCGGACAGGAGGCGACTACGAGCAGTACTTC.

The gene calls are TRBV7-3 and TRBJ2-2; TRBD2 agrees at 8 bases. From germline, CDR1 is SGHTA and CDR2 FQGTGA. The ends lost 5 bases at V and 3 bases at J; junction bases unmatched: 8. This CDR3 contains 16 residues. CDR3 region: CASSPLSGGHTGELFF. CDR3 nucleotides: TGTGCCAGCAGCCCGTTGAGCGGGGGACACACCGGGGAGCTGTTTTTT.

The rearrangement joins TRBV6-1 to TRBJ2-7, with TRBD1 identical over 9 bases. With V trimmed by 2 bases and J by 2 bases, 1 base remained unmatched. The CDR3 extends over 14 amino acids. Per the germline V gene, CDR1 is MNHNS and CDR2 is SASEGT. In nucleotides, the CDR3 is TGTGCCAGCAGTGAACGGGACAGGGCCTACGAGCAGTACTTC. Translated: CASSERDRAYEQYF.

CDR3 in DNA: TGTGCCAGCAGTTTAGTGCGGAACGACGAGCAGTACTTC. This gives the protein CASSLVRNDEQYF. V is TRBV12-3 or TRBV12-4 and J is TRBJ2-7, with D unresolved. V lost 1 base and J 5 bases, leaving 9 bases between the germline ends. The CDR3 has 13 amino acids.

The CDR3 spells CASSLAGGNYGYTF. DNA of the CDR3: TGTGCCAGCAGCTTGGCAGGGGGTAACTATGGCTACACCTTC. The chain employs TRBV5-6 and TRBJ1-2, with 7 bases that match TRBD1. J was trimmed by 1 base and V by 0 bases; bases with no gene match: 0. Germline CDR1 SGHDT, CDR2 YYEEEE. This CDR3 is 14 amino acids long.

The chain has TRBV5-4 and TRBJ2-1; TRBD1 aligns across 8 bases. Losses at the gene ends were 0 bases for V and 2 bases for J; bases not matched to a gene: 4. The germline V gene encodes CDR1 SGHNT and CDR2 YYREEE (reference sequence). This CDR3 contains 16 residues. The CDR3 DNA sequence: TGTGCCAGCAGCTTGGAGGGACAGGTAACCTACAATGAGCAGTTCTTC. Amino acid sequence: CASSLEGQVTYNEQFF.

The chain uses TRBV24-1 and TRBJ2-5; weak D call: TRBD2 (5 bases). The CDR3 runs 11 residues. Between the trimmed V and J ends, which lost 5 bases and 5 bases, there was a span of 5 bases. Germline loops: CDR1 KGHDR, CDR2 SFDVKD. The CDR3 region is CATSGGETQYF. The CDR3 DNA follows: TGTGCCACCAGTGGCGGGGAGACCCAGTACTTC.

Written as DNA, the CDR3 is TGTGCCAGCAGTGAAGTGTTACAGGGCGACTATGGCTACACCTTC. Its protein product is CASSEVLQGDYGYTF. The rearrangement uses TRBV2 and TRBJ1-2; D may be TRBD1 (6 bases). The CDR3 extends over 15 amino acids. Germline values: CDR1 SNHLY, CDR2 FYNNEI. V dropped 1 base and J dropped 3 bases, with 12 bases sitting between them.

The chain joins TRBV2 to TRBJ1-1; D remains ambiguous. Germline CDR1 SNHLY, CDR2 FYNNEI. This CDR3 has 14 amino acids. The germline V and J ends were trimmed by 6 bases and 3 bases, with 14 bases remaining between them. This chain's CDR3 is CASRPDSGYTEAFF. Here the CDR3 DNA reads TGTGCCAGCAGACCGGACTCGGGATACACTGAAGCTTTCTTT.

This CDR3 is CASSQSKTGTEAFF. CDR3 DNA: TGTGCCAGCAGCCAATCCAAAACAGGTACTGAAGCTTTCTTT. The chain employs TRBV3-1 (or the pseudogene TRBV3-2) and TRBJ1-1; weak D call: TRBD1 (5 bases). V was pared by 2 bases and J by 5 bases, with 12 bases between. There are 14 residues in the CDR3. Germline assignment: CDR1 LGHDT and CDR2 YNNKEL (reference sequence).

The rearrangement links TRBV15 to TRBJ1-5, with TRBD1 matching over 9 bases. CDR1 LNHNV and CDR2 YYDKDF come from the germline V gene (reference sequence). The CDR3 spans 17 residues. J was trimmed by 7 bases and V by 1 base; bases with no gene match: 11. CDR3 in DNA: TGTGCCACCAGCAGAGTCCGGGACAGGGCGGGAGAGCAGCCCCAGCATTTT. Translating it yields CATSRVRDRAGEQPQHF.

V usage is TRBV7-9 and J usage is TRBJ2-7; the D is unclear. V dropped 2 bases and J dropped 3 bases, with 11 bases sitting between them. Per the germline V gene, CDR1 is SEHNR and CDR2 is FQNEAQ (reference sequence). The CDR3 covers 14 residues. The CDR3 nucleotides read TGTGCCAGCAGCTTAAGCCGGGTTTACTACGAGCAGTACTTC. Protein product: CASSLSRVYYEQYF.

For the CDR3, the DNA is TGCGCCAGCAGCCGGGGACTAGCGGGGGACATACAAGAGACCCAGTACTTC. Its translation: CASSRGLAGDIQETQYF. The chain links TRBV5-1 to TRBJ2-5; 14 nucleotides match TRBD2. The CDR3 sequence is 17 residues long. Germline CDR1 is SGHRS and CDR2 is YFSETQ. The V and J ends lost 4 bases and 2 bases, in that order; junction bases with no gene match: 7.

V and J are TRBV12-5 and TRBJ2-1; 7 nucleotides line up with TRBD2. This CDR3 contains 16 residues. Germline values: CDR1 LGHNT, CDR2 FRNRAP. V lost 0 bases and J lost 3; bases outside the gene matches: 5. Here the CDR3 reads CASGLVTAGYYNEQFF. The CDR3 nucleotides read TGTGCTAGTGGTTTGGTAACAGCGGGGTACTACAATGAGCAGTTCTTC. Drawing the rest from reference TRBV12-5 and TRBJ2-1, the complete variable domain is DARVTQTPRHKVTEMGQEVTMRCQPILGHNTVFWYRQTMMQGLELLAYFRNRAPLDDSGMPKDRFSAEMPDATLATLKIQPSEPRDSAVYFCASGLVTAGYYNEQFFGPGTRLTVL.

The chain employs TRBV28 and TRBJ1-2; TRBD1 matches 9 bases. Germline-derived CDR1 and CDR2 are MDHEN and SYDVKM. The CDR3 is 17 residues long. Unmatched junction bases numbered 13, after V lost 6 bases and J lost 2 bases. For the CDR3, the DNA is TGTGCCAGCAGGGCATCCGGGACAGGGATCCTAAACTATGGCTACACCTTC. The encoded protein is CASRASGTGILNYGYTF.

V and J are TRBV2 and TRBJ1-6; 10 bases fit TRBD1. Germline-derived CDR1 and CDR2 are SNHLY and FYNNEI. The CDR3 extends over 16 amino acids. J gave up 10 bases and V 4 bases, and 10 bases lay outside the gene matches. The CDR3 DNA follows: TGTGCCAGCAGTGGGGGGGACAGGGGTATCGGGTCACCCCTCCACTTT. Protein: CASSGGDRGIGSPLHF. The variable domain in full, completed from reference TRBV2 and TRBJ1-6, reads EPEVTQTPSHQVTQMGQEVILRCVPISNHLYFYWYRQILGQKVEFLVSFYNNEISEKSEIFDDQFSVERPDGSNFTLKIRSTKLEDSAMYFCASSGGDRGIGSPLHFGNGTRLTVT.

This CDR3 reads CASSAGTGSQNSPLHF. Written as DNA, the CDR3 is TGCGCCAGCAGTGCCGGGACAGGGTCGCAAAATTCACCCCTCCACTTT. J is TRBJ1-6 and V is TRBV10-1, with 9 bases aligning to TRBD1. The length of the CDR3 is 16 residues. Germline V gene data show CDR1 as WNHNN and CDR2 as SYGVQD (reference sequence). V dropped 4 bases and J dropped 7; count of bases not matched to a gene: 8.

The V call is TRBV11-2, the J call TRBJ1-2; D gene ambiguous. V was pared by 0 bases and J by 4 bases, with 9 bases between. This CDR3 contains 14 residues. The germline gives CDR1 SGHAT, CDR2 FQNNGV. The CDR3 here is CASSLEASVYGYTF. CDR3 coding DNA: TGTGCCAGCAGCTTAGAGGCCAGTGTCTATGGCTACACCTTC.

The J gene is TRBJ2-1, the V gene TRBV6-2 or TRBV6-3; D is ambiguous. Germline V lookup: CDR1 MNHEY, CDR2 SVGEGT. The V end was cut by 2 bases, the J end by 12 bases, with 14 bases between. The CDR3 spans 13 residues. The CDR3 is CASSYEVYERQFF. CDR3 nucleotide sequence: TGTGCCAGCAGTTACGAGGTCTATGAAAGGCAGTTCTTC.

This chain uses TRBV19 with TRBJ2-7; unclear D gene. CDR3 length: 12 amino acids. Trimming removed 5 bases from V and 2 bases from J, with 7 bases in between. Germline CDR1 is LNHDA and CDR2 is SQIVND (reference sequence). The CDR3: CASSASAYEQYF. The CDR3 DNA follows: TGTGCCAGTAGTGCCTCAGCCTACGAGCAGTACTTC. Drawing the rest from reference TRBV19 and TRBJ2-7, the complete variable domain is DGGITQSPKYLFRKEGQNVTLSCEQNLNHDAMYWYRQDPGQGLRLIYYSQIVNDFQKGDIAEGYSVSREKKESFPLTVTSAQKNPTAFYLCASSASAYEQYFGPGTRLTVT.